Each of the 15 T cell receptor beta chains below was sequenced from the same sample in a study of blood T cell repertoires in COVID-19. Assay used: immunoSEQ multiplex PCR; TCRdb lists only in-frame clones, some missing. The data hold about 80,000 clones, with over 75% observed a single time. Material: peripheral blood. The source is a man older than 75 with acute or convalescent COVID-19.

The table lists this clone with a few counts. The chain carries TRBV25-1 and TRBJ1-4; 7 bases line up with TRBD1. The length of the CDR3 is 13 residues. Germline loops: CDR1 MGHDK, CDR2 SYGVNS. Trimming removed 7 bases from V and 8 bases from J; junction bases left unmatched: 7. CDR3 DNA: TGTGCCAGCAAAAGACAGGGAAGGGAAAAACTGTTTTTT. Its translation: CASKRQGREKLFF.

This clone showed up many times. Other DNA sequences from this sample encode an identical CDR3 as well. J is TRBJ1-5 and V is TRBV7-2, with 9 bases aligning to TRBD1. Looked up from germline, CDR1 is SGHTA and CDR2 is FQGNSA. J lost 6 bases, V lost 5 bases, and 8 bases had no gene match. The CDR3 sequence is 15 residues long. The CDR3 DNA sequence: TGTGCCAGCAGCCCAAGGACAGGGGTAGGTCAGCCCCAGCATTTT. As protein: CASSPRTGVGQPQHF.

This chain uses TRBV7-2 with TRBJ1-2; D ambiguous. This CDR3 comprises 12 residues. V was trimmed by 1 base and J by 8 bases, leaving 8 bases between them. From germline, CDR1 is SGHTA and CDR2 FQGNSA. The CDR3 loop reads CASSLGPRGYTF. CDR3 coding DNA: TGTGCCAGCAGCTTAGGTCCGCGGGGCTACACCTTC.

CDR3 nucleotide sequence: TGTGCCTGGAGTCCCGGGGTGGACGGCTACACCTTC. Translating gives CAWSPGVDGYTF. This rearrangement joins TRBV30 to TRBJ1-2; no reliable D call. Deletions cut 2 bases from V and 8 bases from J, with 12 bases between. Germline V gives CDR1 GTSNPN, CDR2 SVGIG (reference sequence). CDR3 length equals 12 residues.

A few counts support this clone. J is TRBJ2-6 and V is TRBV9; D unresolved. Trimming removed 4 bases at V and 0 bases at J, with 11 bases between. The germline CDR1 and CDR2 sequences are SGDLS and YYNGEE. The CDR3 runs to 16 residues. The CDR3, as DNA: TGTGCCAGCAGCCCGAATAGTCGCTCTGGGGCCAACGTCCTGACTTTC. Residues: CASSPNSRSGANVLTF.

The V gene is TRBV9, the J gene TRBJ2-1; TRBD2 matches at 8 bases. V shed 2 bases, J shed 4 bases, and the junction held 8 bases outside the gene matches. This CDR3 contains 16 residues. CDR1 is SGDLS and CDR2 is YYNGEE in the germline V gene. The CDR3 DNA follows: TGTGCCAGCAGCGTGGAGGTGAGCGGGGGATACAATGAGCAGTTCTTC. Protein product: CASSVEVSGGYNEQFF.

This clone was seen only a few times. This rearrangement joins TRBV3-1 (or the pseudogene TRBV3-2) to TRBJ1-5; D is unresolved. Germline CDR1 reads LGHDT; CDR2 reads YNNKEL (reference sequence). The CDR3 contains 13 residues. Trimming cost V 1 base and J 5 bases, with 6 bases left between them. CDR3 in amino acids: CASSQVLHQPQHF. CDR3 coding DNA: TGTGCCAGCAGCCAAGTACTACATCAGCCCCAGCATTTT.

The chain links TRBV5-1 to TRBJ2-3, with a possible D match to TRBD2 (6 bases). Germline CDR1 SGHRS, CDR2 YFSETQ. V lost 4 bases and J lost 6, with 15 bases in between. The CDR3 has 14 amino acids. As DNA, the CDR3 is TGCGCCAGCAGCCCGGGGCGGGGTGGGGATACGCAGTATTTT. Its protein is CASSPGRGGDTQYF.

This clone was detected only a few times. The chain links TRBV5-1 to TRBJ1-2; TRBD1 matches 9 bases. J lost 7 bases, V lost 4 bases, and 11 bases had no gene match. Germline V lookup: CDR1 SGHRS, CDR2 YFSETQ. The CDR3 loop spans 15 amino acids. CDR3 residues: CASSRGQGNALGYTF. The CDR3 DNA follows: TGCGCCAGCAGCCGGGGACAGGGTAATGCACTTGGCTACACCTTC.

The chain is built from TRBV5-1 and TRBJ2-7; 9 bases align to TRBD1. The germline V gene encodes CDR1 SGHRS and CDR2 YFSETQ. The V gene end was trimmed by 4 bases and the J gene end by 2 bases; junction bases not matched to a gene: 10. The CDR3 has 16 residues. CDR3 nucleotides: TGCGCCAGCAGCCAAAACCCGGGACAGGGAACCTACGAGCAGTACTTC. The encoded protein is CASSQNPGQGTYEQYF.

The chain combines TRBV6-5 with TRBJ1-2, with D possibly TRBD1 on 6 matching bases. The germline V and J ends were trimmed by 0 bases and 8 bases, with 16 bases remaining between them. This CDR3 is 15 amino acids long. Germline V gene data show CDR1 as MNHEY and CDR2 as SVGAGI. CDR3 nucleotides: TGTGCCAGCAGTTACTCGTTACAGGGAGCTAGAGGCTACACCTTC. Protein sequence: CASSYSLQGARGYTF.

The CDR3 DNA reads TGTGCCAGCAGTTACAAGGGGAAAGCTTTCTTT. Translated: CASSYKGKAFF. V and J are TRBV6-5 and TRBJ1-1, with D perhaps matching TRBD1 (5 bases). Germline V gives CDR1 MNHEY, CDR2 SVGAGI. With 2 bases removed from V and 9 bases from J, the gap between germline ends came to 7 bases. CDR3 length equals 11 residues.

V gene TRBV28 combines with J gene TRBJ1-2; no definite D call. Trimming cost V 8 bases and J 3 bases, with 7 bases left between them. The CDR3 runs to 11 residues. The germline V gene has CDR1 MDHEN and CDR2 SYDVKM. The CDR3 DNA reads as TGTGCCAGCGTCTCAGACTATGGCTACACCTTC. Its protein is CASVSDYGYTF.

This chain joins TRBV19 and TRBJ1-4, with 7 bases fitting TRBD1. CDR1 and CDR2 (germline): LNHDA, SQIVND (reference sequence). Trimming at V came to 3 bases and at J to 4 bases, leaving 5 bases not matched to a gene. The CDR3 runs to 15 residues. This CDR3 reads CASSIRDSHNEKLFF. The CDR3 DNA is TGTGCCAGTAGTATCCGGGACAGCCATAATGAAAAACTGTTTTTT. Full variable domain (rest looked up from reference TRBV19 and TRBJ1-4): DGGITQSPKYLFRKEGQNVTLSCEQNLNHDAMYWYRQDPGQGLRLIYYSQIVNDFQKGDIAEGYSVSREKKESFPLTVTSAQKNPTAFYLCASSIRDSHNEKLFFGSGTQLSVL.

This clone appeared once. This chain joins TRBV5-4 and TRBJ2-5; 7 nucleotides match TRBD1. CDR3 length: 15 residues. The V segment lost 2 bases and the J segment 4 bases; nucleotides outside the gene matches: 8. Germline V gene data show CDR1 as SGHNT and CDR2 as YYREEE (reference sequence). The CDR3 nucleotides are TGTGCCAGCAGCTTACCAGGGGGATATCCAGAGACCCAGTACTTC. It translates to CASSLPGGYPETQYF.